The clone carrying this TCR beta chain occurred many times. Its specificity is not known. These data are taken from a study of Graves' ophthalmopathy and Graves' hyperthyroidism. Amplification of TCR beta CDR3 regions used RNA transcripts. After a first-round RT-PCR with HTBI primers, a second-round multiplex PCR was run. One entry per CDR3 protein results from TCRdb running MiXCR on the multiplex PCR reads. Of a few hundred thousand distinct CDR3 sequences listed, 35% to 40% are singletons. The CDR3 is 13 amino acids. Trimming cost V 0 bases and J 3 bases, with 6 bases left between them. Germline CDR1 reads SGHTS; CDR2 reads YDEGEE. Clinicians diagnosed using symptoms, serum thyroxine, TRAb, thyroid ultrasound and orbital computed tomography. Whole-study results and caveats: Blood was where most expanded thyroid clonotypes above 0.001 frequency also turned up.

The sample comprised peripheral blood or thyroid tissue (not recorded which). This sequence originates from an adult man with Graves' hyperthyroidism. V is TRBV5-8 and J is TRBJ2-5; possibly TRBD2 for D (6 bases). The CDR3, as DNA: TGTGCCAGCAGCTTGGGGGGGGAAGAGACCCAGTACTTC. This gives the protein CASSLGGEETQYF.